This TCR beta chain was obtained from a study of T cells after yellow fever vaccination. In the study overall: Sorting by CD3, CD45RA, CCR7 and CD95 gave EM, EMRA, CM and Tscm subsets.

General study points: The CD4 compartment and the CD8 compartment contained a small share of clonotypes in common. The presence of abundant clonotypes contaminating from the bulk population was possible in FACS-sorted repertoires. Most primary-vaccination clones recurred post-booster (just under 98% CD4, over 70% CD8).

TCRdb independently ran MiXCR on the 5' RACE reads; one entry per CDR3 protein. The data show about 26,000 distinct CDR3 sequences, 5% to 7% seen once. This clonotype occurred many times. V lost 7 bases and J lost 7; bases outside the gene matches: 12. The CDR3 runs to 14 residues. Germline CDR1 and CDR2: SQVTM and ANQGSEA. The J gene is TRBJ2-1, the V gene TRBV29-1; 8 nucleotides match TRBD1. The sequencing here drew on PBMCs, either bulk or a sorted T-cell subset (CD4+, CD8+, memory, or dextramer-sorted; not recorded which), taken 15 days after the yellow fever booster vaccination. The TCR originated in a man between 25 and 39 years old who received the YFV17D yellow fever vaccine. This chain's CDR3 is CSGRQGQLVNEQFF. The DNA of the CDR3 is TGCAGCGGTAGACAGGGGCAGTTAGTTAATGAGCAGTTCTTC.